Listed here is a single T cell receptor beta chain. These data originate in a study of blood T cell repertoires in COVID-19. Trimming pared 3 bases from V and 3 bases from J, leaving 15 bases between. The CDR3 length is 16 residues. CDR1 is KGHSH, CDR2 LQKENI, per germline. Only in-frame clones appear in the TCRdb table, and some are missing; sequencing was by immunoSEQ multiplex PCR. The sample consists of roughly 190,000 clones, 85% to 95% of them appearing once. The chain employs TRBV18 and TRBJ1-3; D is uncertain. The receptor's source is a man younger than 45 with COVID-19, enrolled during active disease. Input material: peripheral blood. The CDR3: CASSPAVGANGNTIYF. CDR3 nucleotides: TGTGCCAGCTCACCGGCAGTCGGAGCAAATGGAAACACCATATATTTT.